These T cell receptor beta chains were read from a single sample in a study of T cell repertoires in ileal Crohn's disease. Profiling relied on immunoSEQ multiplex PCR, and the TCRdb table lists in-frame clones only, not all of them. The profile covers under 7,500 clones, with over 60% appearing a single time and 5.5% to 7.5% taken by the ten largest. The sequenced material came from ileal tissue. Source of these receptors: an adult with Crohn's disease. The CDR3 runs from the conserved cysteine through the conserved F or W. Fields, in order: J gene, clone size, D gene, V gene, CDR3 protein, CDR3 DNA. D genes are given only for firm matches. Rows give clone size only sometimes, using once, few, many, or a class for an expanded clone.

>TRBJ2-2|NA|TRBD2|TRBV5-1
CASSWGAGGVTGELFF
TGCGCCAGCAGCTGGGGAGCGGGAGGCGTGACCGGGGAGCTGTTTTTT
>TRBJ1-1|NA|NA|TRBV25-1
CAGGPEVTEAFF
TGTGCCGGGGGGCCGGAGGTCACTGAAGCTTTCTTT
>TRBJ1-2|few|NA|TRBV5-6
CASSLADNYGYTF
TGTGCCAGCAGCTTGGCGGATAACTATGGCTACACCTTC
>TRBJ1-2|once|NA|TRBV7-8
CASSLGGVQANYGYTF
TGTGCCAGCAGCTTAGGGGGGGTCCAAGCCAACTATGGCTACACCTTC
>TRBJ2-1|NA|TRBD2|TRBV18
CASSLGLAGFNEQFF
TGTGCCAGCTCATTGGGACTAGCGGGTTTCAATGAGCAGTTCTTC
>TRBJ1-5|few|NA|TRBV28
CASSLGSGWQPQHF
TGTGCCAGCAGTTTAGGAAGTGGCTGGCAGCCCCAGCATTTT
>TRBJ2-5|NA|NA|TRBV11-2
CASSLERARTQYF
TGTGCCAGCAGCTTAGAAAGGGCAAGGACCCAGTACTTC
>TRBJ1-4|NA|TRBD1|TRBV5-1
CASSEGQNEKLFF
TGCGCCAGCAGCGAGGGACAGAATGAAAAACTGTTTTTT
>TRBJ1-1|few|NA|TRBV10-3
CAISEGGVGDTEAFF
TGTGCCATCAGTGAGGGAGGGGTCGGGGACACTGAAGCTTTCTTT
>TRBJ2-2|NA|NA|TRBV2
CASKTTYTGELFF
TGTGCCAGCAAGACTACCTACACCGGGGAGCTGTTTTTT
>TRBJ2-7|NA|NA|TRBV30
CAWSPRIREQYF
TGTGCCTGGAGTCCACGGATCCGCGAGCAGTACTTC
>TRBJ2-1|once|NA|TRBV5-1
CASSLNYGGPSSYNEQFF
TGCGCCAGCAGCTTGAACTATGGGGGACCGAGCTCCTACAATGAGCAGTTCTTC
>TRBJ1-4|NA|TRBD1|TRBV10-2
CASRTGTGREKLFF
TGCGCCAGCAGAACCGGGACAGGGAGGGAAAAACTGTTTTTT
>TRBJ2-1|NA|TRBD2|TRBV6-5
CASRGLAGAGEQFF
TGTGCCAGCAGGGGACTAGCGGGAGCGGGTGAGCAGTTCTTC
>TRBJ2-3|NA|NA|TRBV9
CASSARDLGTQYF
TGTGCCAGCAGCGCGAGGGATCTGGGTACGCAGTATTTT
>TRBJ2-5|NA|NA|TRBV27
CASSFRRGLETQYF
TGTGCCAGCAGTTTCAGGAGGGGGCTGGAGACCCAGTACTTC
>TRBJ2-3|NA|TRBD2|TRBV5-1
CASSRWASGTTDTQYF
TGCGCCAGCAGCCGTTGGGCTAGCGGAACCACAGATACGCAGTATTTT